A selection of T cell receptor beta chains follows, all from one sample in a study of response to subunit inactivated influenza vaccine. TCRdb itself ran the RT-PCR reads through MiXCR, one entry per CDR3 protein. The sample has about 650,000 distinct CDR3 sequences; more than 15% are singletons. The starting material was PBMCs from blood, obtained about 12 days after vaccination. The receptor set was obtained from a man between 50 and 59 years old who received an inactivated influenza vaccine. Each CDR3 is given with its conserved first and last residue. D genes are given only for firm matches. Expanded clones get a size class; other rows say once, few or many, or leave the size out.

size	J	length	V	D	CDR3	DNA
many	TRBJ2-5	14	TRBV6-1	TRBD2	CASRQLAGFETQYF	TGTGCCAGCAGGCAACTAGCGGGATTTGAGACCCAGTACTTC
-	TRBJ1-5	15	TRBV6-5	-	CASSYSIDPNQPQHF	TGTGCCAGCAGTTACTCGATTGACCCCAATCAGCCCCAGCATTTT
-	TRBJ2-7	14	TRBV7-2	-	CASSRDNPTEEQYF	TGTGCCAGCAGCCGCGACAACCCTACTGAAGAGCAGTACTTC
few	TRBJ2-7	15	TRBV9	-	CASSAHGVSSYEQYF	TGTGCCAGCAGCGCCCACGGGGTGAGCTCCTACGAGCAGTACTTC
-	TRBJ2-7	14	TRBV29-1	-	CSVAPLGGSYEQYF	TGCAGCGTCGCCCCTCTGGGGGGATCCTACGAGCAGTACTTC
-	TRBJ1-6	13	TRBV7-9	-	CASSLDGDSPLHF	TGTGCCAGCAGCTTAGACGGGGATTCACCCCTCCACTTT
few	TRBJ1-6	14	TRBV28	TRBD1	CASGTVLFNSPLHF	TGTGCCAGCGGGACAGTTTTGTTCAATTCACCCCTCCACTTT
many	TRBJ2-7	18	TRBV5-1	TRBD2	CASSLGLAGEASSYEQYF	TGCGCCAGCAGCCTCGGACTAGCGGGAGAGGCCAGCTCCTACGAGCAGTACTTC
-	TRBJ1-4	14	TRBV27	-	CASSLNRRYEKLFF	TGTGCCAGCAGTCTGAATAGGCGGTATGAAAAACTGTTTTTT
-	TRBJ2-1	17	TRBV24-1	TRBD2	CATSRKRGGRATNEQFF	TGTGCCACCAGCCGGAAAAGGGGCGGGAGGGCCACCAATGAGCAGTTCTTC